This is a list of T cell receptor beta chains from one sample in a study of circulating and synovial CD4+ cells in juvenile arthritis. Only in-frame clones appear in the TCRdb table, and some are missing; sequencing was by immunoSEQ multiplex PCR. The table has about 36,000 clones, around 96% seen once. Sequencing was performed on CD4+ T cells from blood. The receptor set was obtained from a human donor with juvenile idiopathic arthritis. CDR3s include the opening cysteine and the closing phenylalanine or tryptophan. D genes are given only for firm matches. Clone size, where shown, is once, few, many, or a class for clones that have expanded.

TRBV6-5,.,TRBD1,TRBJ1-1,TGTGCCTGCAGTTATCGACTCACAGGGGTGGGGACTGAAGCTTTCTTT,CACSYRLTGVGTEAFF
TRBV6-1,.,.,TRBJ2-7,TGTGCCAGCAGTTTTGGGGGGGGGCGCTCCTACGAGCAGTACTTC,CASSFGGGRSYEQYF
TRBV18,.,TRBD2,TRBJ2-4,TGTGCCAGCTCACCTAGCGGGGGGGCTAGAAACATTCAGTACTTC,CASSPSGGARNIQYF
TRBV29-1,.,.,TRBJ1-2,TGCAGCGTTGAAGCAGGGTATAATCATGGCTACACCTTC,CSVEAGYNHGYTF
TRBV6-1,once,TRBD1,TRBJ1-5,TGTGCCAGCTGGGGGGGACAGGGCGGCCAGCCCCAGCATTTT,CASWGGQGGQPQHF
TRBV6-5,.,.,TRBJ2-1,TGTGCCACCGTGACAGGTTCCTACAATGAGCAGTTCTTC,CATVTGSYNEQFF
TRBV7-2,.,TRBD1,TRBJ1-1,TGTGCCACCCAGGGACAGCTTAACACTGAAGCTTTCTTT,CATQGQLNTEAFF
TRBV2,.,.,TRBJ2-2,TGTGCCAGCAGTGAAGCGGGGCAGTTCACCGGGGAGCTGTTTTTT,CASSEAGQFTGELFF
TRBV5-1,.,TRBD1,TRBJ2-1,TGCGCCAGCGGGACAGGGAGCTACAATGAGCAGTTCTTC,CASGTGSYNEQFF
TRBV4-3,.,TRBD2,TRBJ2-3,TGCGCCAGCAGCTTCCGGACTAGCGGGGGAACCTATATGGGGGATACGCAGTATTTT,CASSFRTSGGTYMGDTQYF
TRBV9,.,.,TRBJ2-4,TGTGCCAGCAGCGTAGCCCCTCAGACGGAGAAAAACATTCAGTACTTC,CASSVAPQTEKNIQYF
TRBV18,.,TRBD2,TRBJ2-7,TGTGCCAGCTCACCACAGCCAGCGGGGGCCCCTAGCTCCTACGAGCAGTACTTC,CASSPQPAGAPSSYEQYF
TRBV10-2,.,.,TRBJ1-6,TGCGCCAGCAGTGATCCGCCAGGGCCCTCACCCCTCCACTTT,CASSDPPGPSPLHF
TRBV5-8,.,.,TRBJ2-2,TGTGCCAGCAGCCTGGACGGGAACACCGGGGAGCTGTTTTTT,CASSLDGNTGELFF
TRBV27,.,.,TRBJ1-6,TGTGCCAGCAGTACCCGGACAGTCTATAATTCCCCCCTCCACTTT,CASSTRTVYNSPLHF
TRBV11-1,.,TRBD1,TRBJ2-7,TGTGCCAGCAGCTCAATCGGGACAGGGGGAAGGTACGAGCAGTACTTC,CASSSIGTGGRYEQYF
TRBV7-2,.,TRBD1,TRBJ2-7,TGTGCCAGCAGCCCTTTCCGGGACAGGGACTACGAGCAGTACTTC,CASSPFRDRDYEQYF
TRBV19,few,TRBD1,TRBJ2-7,TGTGCCAGTAGTATAGGGGTGACAGGGGACCACGAGCAGTACTTC,CASSIGVTGDHEQYF
TRBV15,.,.,TRBJ2-7,TGTGCCACCAGCAGAGAAGGTAGCCGCTCCTACGAGCAGTACTTC,CATSREGSRSYEQYF
TRBV7-9,.,.,TRBJ1-1,TGTGCCAGCAGCTTTCCAGGGGAGAACACTGAAGCTTTCTTT,CASSFPGENTEAFF
TRBV9,.,.,TRBJ1-2,TGTGCCAGCAGCCCCACCGCGGACTTCCCACCCGGCTACACCTTC,CASSPTADFPPGYTF
TRBV4-3,.,TRBD1,TRBJ1-3,TGCGCCAGCAGCCGAACAGGGGCGGCTGGAAACACCATATATTTT,CASSRTGAAGNTIYF
TRBV4-1,.,.,TRBJ1-4,TGCGCCAGCAGCCAAGATTGGCGGGGGAATGAAAAACTGTTTTTT,CASSQDWRGNEKLFF
TRBV7-7,.,.,TRBJ2-7,TGTGCTAGCAGCGCGAACAGGGTAGGCGAGCAGTACTTC,CASSANRVGEQYF
TRBV4-3,.,.,TRBJ2-1,TGCGCCAGCAGCCAAGTCCCCGGACTCCGTACCAGTGAGCAGTTCTTC,CASSQVPGLRTSEQFF
TRBV20-1,.,.,TRBJ1-6,TGCAGTGCTAGGAGGGATTCCCCCCTCCACTTT,CSARRDSPLHF
TRBV7-2,.,TRBD1,TRBJ1-1,TGTGCCAGCAGCACCGCCGGGACAGGGCAACTGAACACTGAAGCTTTCTTT,CASSTAGTGQLNTEAFF
TRBV19,few,TRBD1,TRBJ2-7,TGTGCCAGTAGGGCCGGGACAGGGACCTACGAGCAGTACTTC,CASRAGTGTYEQYF
TRBV4-1,.,.,TRBJ2-7,TGCGCCAGCAGCCCCCCGCCGGACAGCGCCTACGAGCAGTACTTC,CASSPPPDSAYEQYF
TRBV5-1,.,.,TRBJ1-4,TGCGCCAGCAGCTTAACAGGGACAACTAATGAAAAACTGTTTTTT,CASSLTGTTNEKLFF
TRBV7-2,.,TRBD1,TRBJ1-6,TGTGCCAGCAGCACAGAGGGACAGGGGACATCACCCCTCCACTTT,CASSTEGQGTSPLHF